The rows below give T cell receptor beta chains drawn from one sample of a study of cytomegalovirus exposure and HLA in healthy donors. Measured with immunoSEQ multiplex PCR; TCRdb has only the in-frame clones, and not every one. In the table there are 130,000 or so clones, over 60% of which are singletons. The sample comprised PBMCs. These TCRs come from a female donor in good health and CMV-seronegative. Both conserved end residues are part of each CDR3. Each record gives: J gene, V gene, clone size, D gene, CDR3 protein, CDR3 DNA. A D gene is named only where the DNA matches it firmly. Not all rows give a size; the values are once, few, many and, for expanded clones, a class.

J gene: TRBJ1-6
V gene: TRBV7-2
clone size: -
D gene: -
CDR3 protein: CASSLDSYSPNSPLHF
CDR3 DNA: TGTGCCAGCAGCTTAGACTCATACAGCCCCAATTCACCCCTCCACTTT

J gene: TRBJ2-1
V gene: TRBV6-4
clone size: -
D gene: TRBD2
CDR3 protein: CASSDSFLGGRAGNEQFF
CDR3 DNA: TGTGCCAGCAGTGACTCGTTCCTCGGCGGGAGGGCCGGGAATGAGCAGTTCTTC

J gene: TRBJ2-7
V gene: TRBV7-3
clone size: -
D gene: TRBD1
CDR3 protein: CASSPGQGVYEQYF
CDR3 DNA: TGTGCCAGCAGCCCGGGACAGGGGGTCTACGAGCAGTACTTC

J gene: TRBJ2-1
V gene: TRBV10-1
clone size: -
D gene: -
CDR3 protein: CASSARINEQFF
CDR3 DNA: TGCGCCAGCAGTGCCAGAATCAATGAGCAGTTCTTC

J gene: TRBJ2-6
V gene: TRBV4-1
clone size: few
D gene: -
CDR3 protein: CASSQWDRGGSGANVLTF
CDR3 DNA: TGCGCCAGCAGCCAATGGGATAGGGGGGGCTCTGGGGCCAACGTCCTGACTTTC

J gene: TRBJ2-1
V gene: TRBV7-9
clone size: few
D gene: -
CDR3 protein: CAGAGGNEQFF
CDR3 DNA: TGTGCCGGGGCAGGGGGGAATGAGCAGTTCTTC

J gene: TRBJ2-2
V gene: TRBV9
clone size: -
D gene: -
CDR3 protein: CASSSAGTRSGELFF
CDR3 DNA: TGTGCCAGCAGCTCCGCCGGGACAAGGTCCGGGGAGCTGTTTTTT

J gene: TRBJ2-1
V gene: TRBV9
clone size: -
D gene: -
CDR3 protein: CASSVVSGTHNEQFF
CDR3 DNA: TGTGCCAGCAGCGTAGTATCAGGGACACACAATGAGCAGTTCTTC

J gene: TRBJ1-5
V gene: TRBV12-5
clone size: once
D gene: -
CDR3 protein: CASGRRDSNQPQHF
CDR3 DNA: TGTGCTAGTGGCCGGAGGGACAGCAATCAGCCCCAGCATTTT

J gene: TRBJ1-1
V gene: TRBV4-1
clone size: -
D gene: -
CDR3 protein: CASSQQGMNTEAFF
CDR3 DNA: TGCGCCAGCAGCCAACAGGGAATGAACACTGAAGCTTTCTTT

J gene: TRBJ2-1
V gene: TRBV5-8
clone size: -
D gene: -
CDR3 protein: CASSLQGSRGDEQFF
CDR3 DNA: TGTGCCAGCAGCTTACAGGGAAGTAGGGGCGATGAGCAGTTCTTC

J gene: TRBJ1-5
V gene: TRBV7-9
clone size: few
D gene: TRBD1
CDR3 protein: CASSLTGGNQPQHF
CDR3 DNA: TGTGCCAGCAGCTTGACAGGGGGCAATCAGCCCCAGCATTTT

J gene: TRBJ2-4
V gene: TRBV18
clone size: -
D gene: -
CDR3 protein: CASSPGDNRFLAKNIQYF
CDR3 DNA: TGTGCCAGCTCACCAGGGGACAATAGATTTCTAGCCAAAAACATTCAGTACTTC

J gene: TRBJ2-3
V gene: TRBV10-3
clone size: -
D gene: -
CDR3 protein: CAISEGSPTDTQYF
CDR3 DNA: TGTGCCATCAGTGAGGGGAGCCCCACAGATACGCAGTATTTT